This T cell receptor (beta chain) came from a study of cytomegalovirus exposure and HLA in healthy donors. 60 Vbeta and 13 Jbeta primers were used in PCR. Methods used by the authors: Approximately 86 million unique TCR beta chains, roughly 12 million shared, were counted in a later analysis. Repertoires were generated with immunoSEQ multiplex PCR, while TCRdb's copy carries only in-frame clones and drops some. For V, J and clone size, that table is used; D and trimming come from the DNA. Among about 140,000 clones listed, roughly four fifths were seen once. The V end was cut by 2 bases, the J end by 10 bases, with 18 bases between. Per germline, CDR1 SGDLS and CDR2 YYNGEE. The CDR3 consists of 15 residues.

Material: PBMCs. The receptor comes from a woman in her 40s in good health and CMV-seronegative. The chain has TRBV9 and TRBJ1-4, with no clear D. DNA of the CDR3: TGTGCCAGCAGCGTTGCCCGCCAACCCGAGGGAAAACTGTTTTTT. Encoded protein: CASSVARQPEGKLFF.